The 21 T cell receptor beta chains below come from one sample, sequenced in a study of control samples from healthy donors and cancer patients. Only in-frame clones appear in the TCRdb table, and some are missing; sequencing was by immunoSEQ multiplex PCR. The data contain about 120,000 clones, 70% to 90% of them singletons. Material for sequencing was blood. The receptors originated from a man in his fifties in good health.

V usage is TRBV9 and J usage is TRBJ2-1; no firm D call. Trimming cost V 0 bases and J 9 bases, with 10 bases left between them. Looked up from germline, CDR1 is SGDLS and CDR2 is YYNGEE. CDR3 size: 13 residues. The CDR3 nucleotides are TGTGCCAGCAGCGTAGCTTTTATGGGTGAGCAGTTCTTC. This codes for CASSVAFMGEQFF.

The chain carries TRBV19 and TRBJ1-1, with TRBD1 identical over 7 bases. From germline, CDR1 is LNHDA and CDR2 SQIVND (reference sequence). V shed 6 bases, J shed 1 base, and the junction held 5 bases outside the gene matches. The CDR3 covers 14 residues. Written as DNA, the CDR3 is TGTGCCAGTAGCCGACAGGGCGGGAACACTGAAGCTTTCTTT. Its translation is CASSRQGGNTEAFF.

This chain uses TRBV6-1 with TRBJ1-2, with D possibly being TRBD1 (6 bases). From germline, CDR1 is MNHNS and CDR2 SASEGT. The CDR3 consists of 14 residues. The V and J ends lost 0 bases and 4 bases respectively, with 9 bases between them. This CDR3 is CASSEATGFYGYTF. In DNA form, the CDR3 reads TGTGCCAGCAGTGAAGCCACAGGGTTCTATGGCTACACCTTC.

The chain is built from TRBV18 and TRBJ1-1, with TRBD1 as a possible D gene (6 bases). This CDR3 spans 15 amino acids. Germline assignment: CDR1 KGHSH and CDR2 LQKENI. The germline V and J ends were trimmed by 1 base and 1 base, with 10 bases remaining between them. The CDR3 is CASSPRLTGNTEAFF. DNA of the CDR3: TGTGCCAGCTCACCACGGTTGACAGGGAACACTGAAGCTTTCTTT. The full variable domain, with the rest looked up from reference TRBV18 and TRBJ1-1, is NAGVMQNPRHLVRRRGQEARLRCSPMKGHSHVYWYRQLPEEGLKFMVYLQKENIIDESGMPKERFSAEFPKEGPSILRIQQVVRGDSAAYFCASSPRLTGNTEAFFGQGTRLTVV.

The chain links TRBV6-2 or TRBV6-3 to TRBJ1-5; D not resolved. This CDR3 has 15 residues. V dropped 4 bases and J dropped 0 bases, with 10 bases sitting between them. Germline CDR1 is MNHEY and CDR2 is SVGEGT. This CDR3 is CASSLAGYSNQPQHF. In DNA form, the CDR3 reads TGTGCCAGCAGTTTGGCGGGCTATAGCAATCAGCCCCAGCATTTT.

Only a few counts were recorded for this clone. The chain combines TRBV19 with TRBJ1-5, with 9 bases matching TRBD1. The CDR3 sequence is 16 residues long. Germline V gene sequence: CDR1 LNHDA, CDR2 SQIVND (reference sequence). Trimming removed 3 bases from V and 2 bases from J; junction bases left unmatched: 5. The CDR3 protein is CASSMMDRGGNQPQHF. The CDR3 DNA is TGTGCCAGTAGTATGATGGACAGGGGTGGCAATCAGCCCCAGCATTTT.

This clone was recorded once. The gene calls are TRBV19 and TRBJ2-1; 10 bases fit TRBD2. CDR1 LNHDA and CDR2 SQIVND come from the germline V gene (reference sequence). V shed 6 bases, J shed 5 bases, and the junction held 7 bases outside the gene matches. The CDR3 has 15 residues. This CDR3 is CASRLSAGGNNEQFF. The CDR3 DNA follows: TGTGCCAGTAGACTCTCAGCGGGGGGGAACAATGAGCAGTTCTTC.

The V gene is TRBV3-1 (or the pseudogene TRBV3-2), the J gene TRBJ1-5; no clear D gene. The ends were cut back, 0 bases at V and 4 bases at J, with 10 bases in the middle. Germline assignment: CDR1 LGHDT and CDR2 YNNKEL (reference sequence). The CDR3 is 15 amino acids. Here the CDR3 reads CASSQDTQPNQPQHF. In nucleotides, the CDR3 is TGTGCCAGCAGCCAAGATACGCAGCCAAATCAGCCCCAGCATTTT.

This clone was seen a handful of times. This chain joins TRBV4-3 and TRBJ1-3; 7 bases align to TRBD1. Germline V lookup: CDR1 LGHNA, CDR2 YSLEER. The ends lost 2 bases at V and 4 bases at J; junction bases unmatched: 5. The CDR3 runs 15 residues. In DNA, the CDR3 is TGCGCCAGCAGCCAACGAGGGGGCGTCGGAAACACCATATATTTT. This translates into CASSQRGGVGNTIYF.

The rearrangement joins TRBV19 to TRBJ1-5; 8 bases are a match to TRBD1. Germline V gives CDR1 LNHDA, CDR2 SQIVND (reference sequence). The CDR3 has 16 amino acids. The V gene end was trimmed by 1 base and the J gene end by 9 bases; junction bases not matched to a gene: 11. The CDR3 nucleotides read TGTGCCAGTAGTATAGTGGCCAGGGGGCAACCACGGCCCCAGCATTTT. Translating it yields CASSIVARGQPRPQHF.

The chain couples TRBV5-1 to TRBJ2-5; D is unresolved. The germline CDR1 and CDR2 sequences are SGHRS and YFSETQ. The ends were cut back, 0 bases at V and 7 bases at J, with 10 bases in the middle. The CDR3 has 13 amino acids. CDR3 sequence reads: CASSLDLAVTQYF. The CDR3 DNA is TGCGCCAGCAGCTTGGATCTCGCGGTGACCCAGTACTTC.

The chain is built from TRBV3-1 (or the pseudogene TRBV3-2) and TRBJ1-2; D uncertain. CDR3 length equals 12 residues. Germline lookup yields CDR1 LGHDT and CDR2 YNNKEL (reference sequence). V dropped 1 base and J dropped 4 bases, with 4 bases sitting between them. The CDR3 loop is CASSQASYGYTF. The DNA for the CDR3 is TGTGCCAGCAGCCAAGCCAGCTATGGCTACACCTTC.

The rearrangement links TRBV11-3 to TRBJ2-5, with D possibly being TRBD2 (7 bases). The germline gives CDR1 SGHNT, CDR2 YENEEA. V was trimmed by 3 bases and J by 7 bases, leaving 12 bases between them. The CDR3 consists of 13 residues. As DNA, the CDR3 is TGTGCCAGCAGCTTCGGGGAGGGGGGGACCCAGTACTTC. Amino acids: CASSFGEGGTQYF.

The chain links TRBV12-5 to TRBJ2-1; D is ambiguous. The CDR3 covers 12 residues. V was pared by 5 bases and J by 4 bases, with 6 bases between. Germline V gene data show CDR1 as LGHNT and CDR2 as FRNRAP. CDR3 loop: CASGGGYNEQFF. The CDR3 region has the DNA TGTGCTAGTGGTGGCGGATACAATGAGCAGTTCTTC. Drawing the rest from reference TRBV12-5 and TRBJ2-1, the complete variable domain is DARVTQTPRHKVTEMGQEVTMRCQPILGHNTVFWYRQTMMQGLELLAYFRNRAPLDDSGMPKDRFSAEMPDATLATLKIQPSEPRDSAVYFCASGGGYNEQFFGPGTRLTVL.

This clone has a handful of counts. The rearrangement uses TRBV10-3 and TRBJ2-7, with no clear D. The CDR3 consists of 14 residues. Germline CDR1 reads ENHRY; CDR2 reads SYGVKD. V lost 6 bases and J 4 bases, leaving 16 bases between the germline ends. This chain's CDR3 is CAISPGPPEYEQYF. CDR3 DNA sequence: TGTGCCATCAGCCCGGGCCCTCCTGAATACGAGCAGTACTTC.

This clone has only one observation. The gene calls are TRBV18 and TRBJ1-2; tentative D call: TRBD1 (6 bases). The V gene lost 3 bases and the J gene lost 8 bases, with 13 bases spanning the gap. The length of the CDR3 is 13 residues. Germline V gene lookup returns CDR1 KGHSH and CDR2 LQKENI. The CDR3 coding sequence is TGTGCCAGCTCACCTCCCGGGACACCCGGCTACACCTTC. This codes for CASSPPGTPGYTF.

V usage is TRBV20-1 and J usage is TRBJ2-7, with 7 bases identical to TRBD2. The CDR3 is 14 amino acids. Germline loops: CDR1 DFQATT, CDR2 SNEGSKA (reference sequence). V dropped 3 bases and J dropped 2; count of bases not matched to a gene: 7. Here the CDR3 reads CSASPAGYTYEQYF. The DNA of the CDR3 is TGCAGTGCTAGTCCAGCGGGGTACACCTACGAGCAGTACTTC.

The chain recombines TRBV7-8 with TRBJ2-5; D possibly uses TRBD1 or TRBD2 (5 bases each). The germline gives CDR1 SGHVS, CDR2 FQNEAQ. V was cut by 5 bases and J by 5 bases, with 18 bases left in between. The length of the CDR3 is 15 residues. DNA of the CDR3: TGTGCCAGCAGCCCTGCCGGGACGTTAGGGGAGACCCAGTACTTC. As protein: CASSPAGTLGETQYF.

The CDR3 is CASSLRGSPYGYTF. The CDR3 region has the DNA TGTGCCAGCAGCTTAAGGGGGAGCCCCTATGGCTACACCTTC. V gene TRBV5-4 combines with J gene TRBJ1-2, with D tentatively TRBD1 (6 bases). Germline assignment: CDR1 SGHNT and CDR2 YYREEE (reference sequence). The V and J ends lost 2 bases and 4 bases respectively, with 12 bases between them. This CDR3 region has 14 residues.

The V call is TRBV10-3, the J call TRBJ1-1; 7 bases align to TRBD1. The J segment lost 5 bases and the V segment lost 3 bases, leaving 3 bases of the junction unmatched. Per the germline V gene, CDR1 is ENHRY and CDR2 is SYGVKD. There are 13 residues in the CDR3. CDR3 residues: CAISDDRVTEAFF. The CDR3 coding sequence is TGTGCCATCAGTGACGACAGGGTTACTGAAGCTTTCTTT.

The genes are TRBV6-6 and TRBJ2-5; 13 nucleotides line up with TRBD2. V trimming: 11 bases; J trimming: 5 bases; junction bases outside the gene matches: 11. The germline gives CDR1 MNHNY, CDR2 SVGAGI (reference sequence). This CDR3 region has 15 residues. CDR3 nucleotide sequence: TGTGCCGCCCGGACTAGCGGGGGAACGGAGGAGACCCAGTACTTC. Encoded protein: CAARTSGGTEETQYF.